This T cell receptor beta chain was sequenced for a study of CD8+CD57+ T cells in acquired aplastic anemia. Trimming left V 5 bases short and J 0 bases short, with 11 bases between. Germline V CDR1 and CDR2: SNHLY, FYNNEI. The CDR3 has 14 residues. The study's findings and limits: Patients and controls shared 25 to 30 CD8+ CDR3 sequences.

Only a few counts were recorded for this clonotype. Its matching antigen is unknown. Sequencing was done on patients that had shown CD8+CD57+ cell expansion by flow cytometry. Every one of the patients had aplastic anemia (severe, acquired). When blood sampling took place, the patients had received no therapy. It was genomic DNA that served as the template for profiling TCR beta VDJ and CDR3. MiXCR, applied by TCRdb to the reads, yields one record per CDR3 protein. The profile covers about 200,000 distinct CDR3 sequences, with approximately 60% appearing a single time and around 58% taken by the ten largest.

The specimen sequenced was sorted CD4+, CD8+, or CD8+CD57+ T cells (not recorded which) from PBMCs. The V call is TRBV2, the J call TRBJ2-7, with D uncertain. This clonotype was obtained from a human donor with aplastic anemia. In DNA, the CDR3 is TGTGCCAGCAGTTTTCCCTACCCCTCCTACGAGCAGTACTTC. Amino acids: CASSFPYPSYEQYF.